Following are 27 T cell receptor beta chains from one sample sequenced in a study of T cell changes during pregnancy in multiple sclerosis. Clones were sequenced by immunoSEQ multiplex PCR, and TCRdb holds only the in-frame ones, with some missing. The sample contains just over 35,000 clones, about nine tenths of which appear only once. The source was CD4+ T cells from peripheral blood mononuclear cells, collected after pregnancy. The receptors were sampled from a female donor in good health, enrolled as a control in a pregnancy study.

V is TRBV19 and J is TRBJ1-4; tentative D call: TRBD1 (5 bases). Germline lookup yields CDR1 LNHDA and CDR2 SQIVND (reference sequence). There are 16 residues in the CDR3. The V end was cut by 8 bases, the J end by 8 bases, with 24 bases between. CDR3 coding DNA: TGTGCCAGTTCGGAGGGGATGGTAGTAGGAGGGGAAAAACTGTTTTTT. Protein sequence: CASSEGMVVGGEKLFF.

CDR3 sequence: CASSRGQGSSPLHF. CDR3 in DNA: TGTGCCAGCAGCCGCGGACAGGGGTCTTCACCCCTCCACTTT. The V gene is TRBV7-9, the J gene TRBJ1-6; 9 positions match TRBD1. V gave up 5 bases and J gave up 9 bases; unmatched junction bases: 5. In germline, CDR1 is SEHNR, CDR2 FQNEAQ (reference sequence). The CDR3 is 14 residues long.

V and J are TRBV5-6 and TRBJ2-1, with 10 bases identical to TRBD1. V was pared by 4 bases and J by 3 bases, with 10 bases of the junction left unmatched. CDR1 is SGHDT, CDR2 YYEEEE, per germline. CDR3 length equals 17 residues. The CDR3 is CASSLRVGTGVYNEQFF. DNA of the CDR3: TGTGCCAGCAGCCTACGTGTCGGGACAGGGGTCTACAATGAGCAGTTCTTC.

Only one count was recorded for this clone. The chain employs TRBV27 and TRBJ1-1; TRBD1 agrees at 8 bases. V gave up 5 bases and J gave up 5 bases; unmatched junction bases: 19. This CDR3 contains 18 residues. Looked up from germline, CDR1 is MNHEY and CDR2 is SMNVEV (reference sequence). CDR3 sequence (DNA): TGTGCCAGCAGTCCCGCTGCCCGAACGGACAGGGCGAGAACTGAAGCTTTCTTT. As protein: CASSPAARTDRARTEAFF.

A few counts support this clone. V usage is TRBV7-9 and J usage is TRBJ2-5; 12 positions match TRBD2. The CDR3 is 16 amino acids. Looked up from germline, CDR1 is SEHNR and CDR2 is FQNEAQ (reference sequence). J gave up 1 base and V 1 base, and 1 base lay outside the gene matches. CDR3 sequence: CASSLGLAGVQETQYF. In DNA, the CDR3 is TGTGCCAGCAGCTTAGGACTAGCGGGGGTCCAAGAGACCCAGTACTTC. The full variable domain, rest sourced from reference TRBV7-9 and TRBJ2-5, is DTGVSQNPRHKITKRGQNVTFRCDPISEHNRLYWYRQTLGQGPEFLTYFQNEAQLEKSRLLSDRFSAERPKGSFSTLEIQRTEQGDSAMYLCASSLGLAGVQETQYFGPGTRLLVL.

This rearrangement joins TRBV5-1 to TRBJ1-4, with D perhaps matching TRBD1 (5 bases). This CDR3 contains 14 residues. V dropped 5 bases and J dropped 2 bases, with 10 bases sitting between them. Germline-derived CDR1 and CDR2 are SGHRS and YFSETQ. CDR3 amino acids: CASREGATNEKLFF. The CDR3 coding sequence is TGCGCCAGCAGGGAAGGGGCGACTAATGAAAAACTGTTTTTT.

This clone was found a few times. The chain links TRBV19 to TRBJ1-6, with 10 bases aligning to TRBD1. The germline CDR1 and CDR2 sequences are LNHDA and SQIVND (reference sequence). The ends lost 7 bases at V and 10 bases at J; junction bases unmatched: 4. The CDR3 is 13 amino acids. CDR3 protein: CASTRDRGSPLHF. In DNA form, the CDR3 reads TGTGCCAGTACCCGGGACAGGGGATCACCCCTCCACTTT.

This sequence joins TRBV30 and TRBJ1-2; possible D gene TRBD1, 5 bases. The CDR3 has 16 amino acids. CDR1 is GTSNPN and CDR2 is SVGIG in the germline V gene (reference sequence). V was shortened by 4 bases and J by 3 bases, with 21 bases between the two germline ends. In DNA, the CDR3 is TGTGCCTGGATCCCCGGGAGGCAGGGAGGTGACTATGGCTACACCTTC. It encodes CAWIPGRQGGDYGYTF.

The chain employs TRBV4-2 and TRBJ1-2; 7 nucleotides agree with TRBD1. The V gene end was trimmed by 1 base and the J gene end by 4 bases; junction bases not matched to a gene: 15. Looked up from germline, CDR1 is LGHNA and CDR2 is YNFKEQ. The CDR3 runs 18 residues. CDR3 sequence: CASSQAGLRTGGGYGYTF. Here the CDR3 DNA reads TGTGCCAGCAGCCAAGCTGGTCTACGGACAGGCGGAGGCTATGGCTACACCTTC.

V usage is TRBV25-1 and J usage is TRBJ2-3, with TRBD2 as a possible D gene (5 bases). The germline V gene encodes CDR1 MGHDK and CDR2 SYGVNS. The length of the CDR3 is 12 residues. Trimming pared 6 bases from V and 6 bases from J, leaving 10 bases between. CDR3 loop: CASSGVDDTQYF. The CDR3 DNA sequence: TGTGCCAGCAGCGGGGTGGATGATACGCAGTATTTT.

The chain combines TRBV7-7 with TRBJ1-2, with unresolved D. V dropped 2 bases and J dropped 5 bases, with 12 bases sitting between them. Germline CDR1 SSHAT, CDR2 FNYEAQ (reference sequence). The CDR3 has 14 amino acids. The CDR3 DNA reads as TGTGCCAGCAGCTTACTGGCCGGAGGTTATGGCTACACCTTC. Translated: CASSLLAGGYGYTF.

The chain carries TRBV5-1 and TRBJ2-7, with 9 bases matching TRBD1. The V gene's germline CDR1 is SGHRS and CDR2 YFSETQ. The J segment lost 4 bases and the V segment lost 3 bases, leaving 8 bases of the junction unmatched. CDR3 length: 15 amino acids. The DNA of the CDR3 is TGCGCCAGCAGCTGGGGGCGGGACAGGGCTTACGAGCAGTACTTC. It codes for CASSWGRDRAYEQYF. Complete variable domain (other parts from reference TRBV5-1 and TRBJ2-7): KAGVTQTPRYLIKTRGQQVTLSCSPISGHRSVSWYQQTPGQGLQFLFEYFSETQRNKGNFPGRFSGRQFSNSRSEMNVSTLELGDSALYLCASSWGRDRAYEQYFGPGTRLTVT.

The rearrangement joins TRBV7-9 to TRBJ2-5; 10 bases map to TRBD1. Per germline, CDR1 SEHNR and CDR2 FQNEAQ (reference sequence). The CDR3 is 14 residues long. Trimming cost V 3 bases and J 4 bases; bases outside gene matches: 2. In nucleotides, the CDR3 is TGTGCCAGCAGCTTGACAGGGGGCGTAGAGACCCAGTACTTC. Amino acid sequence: CASSLTGGVETQYF. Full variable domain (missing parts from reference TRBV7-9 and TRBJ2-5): DTGVSQNPRHKITKRGQNVTFRCDPISEHNRLYWYRQTLGQGPEFLTYFQNEAQLEKSRLLSDRFSAERPKGSFSTLEIQRTEQGDSAMYLCASSLTGGVETQYFGPGTRLLVL.

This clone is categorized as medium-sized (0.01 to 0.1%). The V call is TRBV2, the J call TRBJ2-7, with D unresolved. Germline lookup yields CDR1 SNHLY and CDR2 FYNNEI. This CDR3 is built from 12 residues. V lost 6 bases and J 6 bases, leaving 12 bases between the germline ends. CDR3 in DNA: TGTGCCAGCAGGCCCGACTTGGGCGAGCAGTACTTC. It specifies CASRPDLGEQYF. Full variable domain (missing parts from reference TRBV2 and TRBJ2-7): EPEVTQTPSHQVTQMGQEVILRCVPISNHLYFYWYRQILGQKVEFLVSFYNNEISEKSEIFDDQFSVERPDGSNFTLKIRSTKLEDSAMYFCASRPDLGEQYFGPGTRLTVT.

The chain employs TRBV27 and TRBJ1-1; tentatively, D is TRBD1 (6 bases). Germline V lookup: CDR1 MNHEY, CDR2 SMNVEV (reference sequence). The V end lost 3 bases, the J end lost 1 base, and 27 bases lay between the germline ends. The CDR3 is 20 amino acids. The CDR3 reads CASSLGAPWGYQQGNTEAFF. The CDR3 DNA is TGTGCCAGCAGTTTGGGGGCCCCATGGGGTTACCAACAAGGGAACACTGAAGCTTTCTTT.

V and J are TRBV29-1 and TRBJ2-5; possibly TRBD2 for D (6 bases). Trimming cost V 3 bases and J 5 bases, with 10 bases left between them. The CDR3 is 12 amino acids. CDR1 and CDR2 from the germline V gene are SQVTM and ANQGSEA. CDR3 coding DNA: TGCAGCGTTGATGGGGGGTACGAGACCCAGTACTTC. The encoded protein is CSVDGGYETQYF.

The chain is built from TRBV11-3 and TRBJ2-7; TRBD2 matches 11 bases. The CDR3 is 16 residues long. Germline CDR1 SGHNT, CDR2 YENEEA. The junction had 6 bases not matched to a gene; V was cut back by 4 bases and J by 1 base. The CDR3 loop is CASSSLAGGPSYEQYF. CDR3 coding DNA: TGTGCCAGCAGCTCCTTAGCGGGAGGGCCGTCCTACGAGCAGTACTTC.

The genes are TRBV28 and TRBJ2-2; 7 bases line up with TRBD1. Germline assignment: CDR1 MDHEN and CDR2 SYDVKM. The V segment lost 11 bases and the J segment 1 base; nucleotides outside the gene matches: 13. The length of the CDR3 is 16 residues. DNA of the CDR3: TGTGCCGTCAAAGGGGGTAGACAGGGGAACACCGGGGAGCTGTTTTTT. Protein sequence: CAVKGGRQGNTGELFF.

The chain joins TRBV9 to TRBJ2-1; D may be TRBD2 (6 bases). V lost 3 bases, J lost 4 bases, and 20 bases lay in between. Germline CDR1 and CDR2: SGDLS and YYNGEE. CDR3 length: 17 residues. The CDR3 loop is CASSAALDGGLYNEQFF. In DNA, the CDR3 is TGTGCCAGCAGCGCTGCGCTGGACGGGGGATTATACAATGAGCAGTTCTTC.

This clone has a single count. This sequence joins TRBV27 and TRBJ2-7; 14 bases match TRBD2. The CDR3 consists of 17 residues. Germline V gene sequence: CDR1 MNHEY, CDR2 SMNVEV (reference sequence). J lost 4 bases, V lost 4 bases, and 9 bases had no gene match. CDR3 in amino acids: CASSWGGTSGRRYEQYF. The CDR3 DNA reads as TGTGCCAGCAGTTGGGGGGGGACTAGCGGGAGAAGGTACGAGCAGTACTTC.

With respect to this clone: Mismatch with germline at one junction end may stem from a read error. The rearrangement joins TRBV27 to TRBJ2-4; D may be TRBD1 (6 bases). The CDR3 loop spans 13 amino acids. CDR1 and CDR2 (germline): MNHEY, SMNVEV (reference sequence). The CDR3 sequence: CASSLVDSNIRYF. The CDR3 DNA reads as TGTGCCAGCAGTTTAGTGGACAGTAACATTCGGTACTTC.

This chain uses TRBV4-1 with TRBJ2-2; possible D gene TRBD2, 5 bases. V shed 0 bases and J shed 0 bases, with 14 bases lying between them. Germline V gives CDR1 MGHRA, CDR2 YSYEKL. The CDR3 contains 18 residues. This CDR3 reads CASSQDPGGPSNTGELFF. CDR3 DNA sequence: TGCGCCAGCAGCCAAGATCCCGGCGGGCCCTCGAACACCGGGGAGCTGTTTTTT.

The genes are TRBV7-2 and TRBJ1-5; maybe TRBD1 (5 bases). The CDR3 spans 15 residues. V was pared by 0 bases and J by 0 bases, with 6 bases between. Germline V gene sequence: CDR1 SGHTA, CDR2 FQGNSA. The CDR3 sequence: CASSLAGGSNQPQHF. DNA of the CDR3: TGTGCCAGCAGCTTAGCCGGGGGTAGCAATCAGCCCCAGCATTTT.

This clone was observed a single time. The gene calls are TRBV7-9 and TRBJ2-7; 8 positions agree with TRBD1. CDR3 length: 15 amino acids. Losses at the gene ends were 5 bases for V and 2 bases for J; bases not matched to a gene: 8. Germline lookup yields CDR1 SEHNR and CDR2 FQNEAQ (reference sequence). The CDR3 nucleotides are TGTGCCAGCAGCGCGCCGGGACAGGTGCCCTACGAGCAGTACTTC. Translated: CASSAPGQVPYEQYF. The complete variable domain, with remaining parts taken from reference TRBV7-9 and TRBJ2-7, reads DTGVSQNPRHKITKRGQNVTFRCDPISEHNRLYWYRQTLGQGPEFLTYFQNEAQLEKSRLLSDRFSAERPKGSFSTLEIQRTEQGDSAMYLCASSAPGQVPYEQYFGPGTRLTVT.

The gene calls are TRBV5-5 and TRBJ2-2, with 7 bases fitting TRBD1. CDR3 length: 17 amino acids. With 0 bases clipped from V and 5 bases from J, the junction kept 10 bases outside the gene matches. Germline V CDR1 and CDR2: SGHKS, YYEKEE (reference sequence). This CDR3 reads CASSLVVAQGRTGELFF. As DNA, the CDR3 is TGTGCCAGCAGCTTGGTGGTCGCACAGGGGAGAACCGGGGAGCTGTTTTTT.

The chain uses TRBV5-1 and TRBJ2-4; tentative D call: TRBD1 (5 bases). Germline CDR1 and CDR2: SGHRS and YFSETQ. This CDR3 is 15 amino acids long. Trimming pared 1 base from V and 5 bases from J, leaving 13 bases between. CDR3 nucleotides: TGCGCCAGCAGCTTGTATGGGGCACAAGAAAACATTCAGTACTTC. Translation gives CASSLYGAQENIQYF.

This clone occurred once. CDR3 protein: CASSLASSSSYEQYF. The CDR3 DNA follows: TGTGCCAGCAGCTTAGCTTCCTCTAGCTCCTACGAGCAGTACTTC. The J gene is TRBJ2-7, the V gene TRBV7-2; D remains ambiguous. The V end lost 0 bases, the J end lost 0 bases, and 9 bases lay between the germline ends. Germline V lookup: CDR1 SGHTA, CDR2 FQGNSA. There are 15 residues in the CDR3.